The 14 T cell receptor beta chains reported below all come from one sample, sequenced in a study of blood T cell repertoires in COVID-19. TCRdb keeps only in-frame clones here, not all; method: immunoSEQ multiplex PCR. In the table there are 110,000 to 150,000 clones, 60% to 80% of which are singletons. Sequences were obtained from peripheral blood. The receptors come from a man aged 50-60 years with active or convalescent COVID-19.

The rearrangement joins TRBV2 to TRBJ2-5; 9 bases agree with TRBD2. V trimming: 9 bases; J trimming: 4 bases; junction bases outside the gene matches: 12. CDR3 length: 15 residues. CDR1 and CDR2 from the germline V gene are SNHLY and FYNNEI. CDR3 protein: CASSPLAGVGETQYF. As DNA, the CDR3 is TGTGCCAGTTCCCCTTTAGCGGGAGTAGGAGAGACCCAGTACTTC.

The chain has TRBV10-2 and TRBJ1-2, with 8 bases that match TRBD1. CDR3 length equals 17 residues. After removal of 3 bases from V and 4 bases from J, the junction contained 13 bases not matched to a gene. Germline assignment: CDR1 WSHSY and CDR2 SAAADI. The DNA for the CDR3 is TGCGCCAGCAGTGACCCCGACCCGACAGGGGACTTCTATGGCTACACCTTC. Its translation: CASSDPDPTGDFYGYTF.

This clone was seen ten or more times. The chain has TRBV28 and TRBJ2-7, with 8 bases fitting TRBD2. V lost 3 bases and J lost 7; bases outside the gene matches: 11. The CDR3 extends over 15 amino acids. CDR1 MDHEN and CDR2 SYDVKM come from the germline V gene. The CDR3 bases are TGTGCCAGCAGTTTTTATAGCGGGGCTTTCGGGGAGCAGTACTTC. Residues: CASSFYSGAFGEQYF.

The gene calls are TRBV5-4 and TRBJ2-5, with 10 bases identical to TRBD2. CDR1 is SGHNT and CDR2 is YYREEE in the germline V gene (reference sequence). The CDR3 loop spans 19 amino acids. With 4 bases clipped from V and 2 bases from J, the junction kept 17 bases outside the gene matches. CDR3 sequence reads: CASSTPGSGRALGQETQYF. The CDR3 nucleotides read TGTGCCAGCAGCACCCCTGGGAGCGGGAGGGCCTTGGGGCAAGAGACCCAGTACTTC. Combining the CDR3 with reference TRBV5-4 and TRBJ2-5 gives the whole variable domain ETGVTQSPTHLIKTRGQQVTLRCSSQSGHNTVSWYQQALGQGPQFIFQYYREEENGRGNFPPRFSGLQFPNYSSELNVNALELDDSALYLCASSTPGSGRALGQETQYFGPGTRLLVL.

The genes are TRBV6-5 and TRBJ2-5; 8 bases are a match to TRBD1. This CDR3 is built from 15 residues. Germline CDR1 reads MNHEY; CDR2 reads SVGAGI. V was clipped by 5 bases and J by 4 bases; unmatched bases: 9. The CDR3 protein is CASSPSGGQGETQYF. The CDR3 region has the DNA TGTGCCAGCAGTCCCTCAGGGGGCCAAGGAGAGACCCAGTACTTC.

V gene TRBV10-3 combines with J gene TRBJ2-7; a weak D match, TRBD1 (6 bases). Looked up from germline, CDR1 is ENHRY and CDR2 is SYGVKD. V lost 2 bases and J lost 1, with 9 bases in between. The CDR3 totals 14 residues. CDR3 sequence: CAISETGQSYEQYF. CDR3 coding DNA: TGTGCCATCAGTGAGACAGGGCAGTCCTACGAGCAGTACTTC.

The chain uses TRBV19 and TRBJ2-5; TRBD1 agrees at 8 bases. CDR1 is LNHDA and CDR2 is SQIVND in the germline V gene (reference sequence). V dropped 7 bases and J dropped 0; count of bases not matched to a gene: 7. This CDR3 spans 15 amino acids. The CDR3, as DNA: TGTGCCAGTACCACAGGGGGGCCTTACCAAGAGACCCAGTACTTC. It translates to CASTTGGPYQETQYF.

This rearrangement joins TRBV19 to TRBJ2-5; possible D gene TRBD2, 6 bases. Germline V gene lookup returns CDR1 LNHDA and CDR2 SQIVND (reference sequence). The CDR3 runs to 15 residues. Trimming left V 5 bases short and J 2 bases short, with 15 bases between. The CDR3 DNA follows: TGTGCCAGTAGTTCGGGAGCGACAACGCAAGAGACCCAGTACTTC. This sequence encodes CASSSGATTQETQYF.

The rearrangement links TRBV6-5 to TRBJ1-5; D uncertain. CDR1 is MNHEY and CDR2 is SVGAGI in the germline V gene. Trimming removed 6 bases from V and 0 bases from J, with 12 bases in between. This CDR3 is 15 amino acids long. The CDR3 DNA sequence: TGTGCCAGCAGGCCGGTCCAACGTAGCAATCAGCCCCAGCATTTT. Protein: CASRPVQRSNQPQHF.

V gene TRBV6-5 combines with J gene TRBJ2-7, with D tentatively TRBD2 (6 bases). Trimming pared 8 bases from V and 5 bases from J, leaving 13 bases between. Germline CDR1 is MNHEY and CDR2 is SVGAGI. The CDR3 length is 12 residues. CDR3 sequence (DNA): TGTGCCAGCTTGGGGAGGAAGAACGAGCAGTACTTC. It codes for CASLGRKNEQYF.

This clone was recorded at least ten times. This chain uses TRBV27 with TRBJ2-1, with 14 nucleotides matching TRBD2. The V and J ends lost 6 bases and 8 bases, in that order; junction bases with no gene match: 12. The germline V gene encodes CDR1 MNHEY and CDR2 SMNVEV (reference sequence). The CDR3 is 17 residues long. CDR3 amino acids: CASRHLPGTSGSDEQFF. The CDR3 DNA reads as TGTGCCAGCAGACATCTACCCGGGACTAGCGGGAGCGATGAGCAGTTCTTC.

The chain recombines TRBV7-3 with TRBJ1-1; D gene ambiguous. The CDR3 extends over 15 amino acids. Germline lookup yields CDR1 SGHTA and CDR2 FQGTGA. The ends were cut back, 3 bases at V and 10 bases at J, with 21 bases in the middle. The CDR3 DNA follows: TGTGCCAGCAGCTTCCTTCTTGGACCTGCCGGGAGAGCTTTCTTT. Amino acid sequence: CASSFLLGPAGRAFF.

The chain combines TRBV6-4 with TRBJ2-2; 7 bases align to TRBD1. Germline CDR1 MRHNA, CDR2 SNTAGT. The length of the CDR3 is 12 residues. V lost 8 bases and J lost 5; bases outside the gene matches: 2. CDR3 sequence: CASRDRTGELFF. In DNA, the CDR3 is TGTGCCAGCCGGGACAGAACCGGGGAGCTGTTTTTT.

In nucleotides, the CDR3 is TGCGCCATCAGACAGAGGGCCCTAGCGGGAGAGGGAACAGATACGCAGTATTTT. Translated, it gives CAIRQRALAGEGTDTQYF. The chain couples TRBV10-1 to TRBJ2-3; 10 bases agree with TRBD2. The V and J ends lost 10 bases and 3 bases, in that order; junction bases with no gene match: 19. This CDR3 comprises 18 residues. Germline V gives CDR1 WNHNN, CDR2 SYGVQD (reference sequence).